Below, 9 T cell receptor beta chains from the same sample are listed, as sequenced in a study of graft-versus-host responses after intestinal transplantation. The antigens these receptors bind are not known. Clones were read by immunoSEQ multiplex PCR, and TCRdb kept only the in-frame ones, dropping some. Of over 90,000 clones in the sample, 91% were seen once. Specimen: unstimulated CD4+ T cells sorted from spleen or lymph node cells, collected before transplant. The receptors come from a human donor who was the organ donor for an intestinal transplant.

This rearrangement joins TRBV7-3 to TRBJ1-1; unclear D gene. From germline, CDR1 is SGHTA and CDR2 FQGTGA. The CDR3 runs 13 residues. Trimming shortened V by 3 bases and J by 3 bases, and 8 bases separated the two germline ends. The CDR3 sequence: CASSFTDYTEAFF. CDR3 DNA: TGTGCCAGCAGCTTTACGGACTACACTGAAGCTTTCTTT.

The rearrangement links TRBV4-2 to TRBJ2-3; 9 bases are a match to TRBD2. Losses at the gene ends were 2 bases for V and 0 bases for J; bases not matched to a gene: 6. In germline, CDR1 is LGHNA, CDR2 YNFKEQ. CDR3 length: 17 amino acids. DNA of the CDR3: TGTGCCAGCAGCCAAAGCGGGGGGACTTCTAGCACAGATACGCAGTATTTT. Its protein is CASSQSGGTSSTDTQYF.

The chain uses TRBV9 and TRBJ2-7, with 10 bases aligning to TRBD2. The V and J ends lost 4 bases and 6 bases, in that order; junction bases with no gene match: 10. CDR1 and CDR2 from the germline V gene are SGDLS and YYNGEE. This CDR3 has 15 amino acids. The CDR3: CASSFGASGGSEQYF. The CDR3 DNA is TGTGCCAGCAGCTTTGGGGCTAGCGGGGGTTCCGAGCAGTACTTC. The entire variable domain, with the rest obtained from reference TRBV9 and TRBJ2-7, is as follows: DSGVTQTPKHLITATGQRVTLRCSPRSGDLSVYWYQQSLDQGLQFLIQYYNGEERAKGNILERFSAQQFPDLHSELNLSSLELGDSALYFCASSFGASGGSEQYFGPGTRLTVT.

This clone showed up just once. The chain combines TRBV27 with TRBJ1-5; D is perhaps TRBD1 (6 bases). With 6 bases removed from V and 2 bases from J, the gap between germline ends came to 17 bases. The germline CDR1 and CDR2 sequences are MNHEY and SMNVEV (reference sequence). CDR3 length: 16 residues. CDR3 amino acids: CASSDLLGTRNQPQHF. The CDR3 DNA reads TGTGCCAGCAGCGACCTACTCGGGACACGCAATCAGCCCCAGCATTTT.

The chain is built from TRBV11-1 and TRBJ1-4; weak D call: TRBD1 (6 bases). The CDR3 length is 17 residues. Between the trimmed V and J ends, which lost 5 bases and 6 bases, there was a span of 22 bases. Germline V gene sequence: CDR1 SGHAT, CDR2 FQDESV (reference sequence). The CDR3 DNA reads TGTGCCAGCAGCCTACAGGGAATAAGCCTCGGCGATGAAAAACTGTTTTTT. Translation gives CASSLQGISLGDEKLFF.

V gene TRBV19 combines with J gene TRBJ2-1; possibly TRBD1 for D (6 bases). Germline CDR1 is LNHDA and CDR2 is SQIVND (reference sequence). The CDR3 runs to 14 residues. Trimming cost V 2 bases and J 6 bases, with 11 bases left between them. CDR3 protein: CASSITPGANEQFF. CDR3 sequence (DNA): TGTGCCAGTAGTATAACCCCAGGGGCCAATGAGCAGTTCTTC.

The chain carries TRBV11-1 and TRBJ1-1; a weak D match, TRBD1 (6 bases). This CDR3 contains 17 residues. The germline V and J ends were trimmed by 2 bases and 0 bases, with 16 bases remaining between them. Germline lookup yields CDR1 SGHAT and CDR2 FQDESV (reference sequence). CDR3: CASSLKVVGAMNTEAFF. The CDR3 DNA follows: TGTGCCAGCAGCTTAAAGGTAGTGGGGGCGATGAACACTGAAGCTTTCTTT.

The chain links TRBV5-1 to TRBJ2-1; perhaps TRBD1 as D (6 bases). The V and J ends lost 6 bases and 4 bases respectively, with 20 bases between them. Germline V gene lookup returns CDR1 SGHRS and CDR2 YFSETQ. The CDR3 has 16 amino acids. CDR3: CASIGPAGASYNEQFF. The CDR3 nucleotides are TGCGCCAGCATCGGACCGGCAGGGGCCTCTTACAATGAGCAGTTCTTC.

V gene TRBV19 combines with J gene TRBJ2-3; 7 positions agree with TRBD2. The germline V gene has CDR1 LNHDA and CDR2 SQIVND (reference sequence). V gave up 5 bases and J gave up 6 bases; unmatched junction bases: 2. The CDR3 sequence is 12 residues long. DNA for the CDR3: TGTGCCAGTAGTGTGCGGGGGGATACGCAGTATTTT. Protein: CASSVRGDTQYF.